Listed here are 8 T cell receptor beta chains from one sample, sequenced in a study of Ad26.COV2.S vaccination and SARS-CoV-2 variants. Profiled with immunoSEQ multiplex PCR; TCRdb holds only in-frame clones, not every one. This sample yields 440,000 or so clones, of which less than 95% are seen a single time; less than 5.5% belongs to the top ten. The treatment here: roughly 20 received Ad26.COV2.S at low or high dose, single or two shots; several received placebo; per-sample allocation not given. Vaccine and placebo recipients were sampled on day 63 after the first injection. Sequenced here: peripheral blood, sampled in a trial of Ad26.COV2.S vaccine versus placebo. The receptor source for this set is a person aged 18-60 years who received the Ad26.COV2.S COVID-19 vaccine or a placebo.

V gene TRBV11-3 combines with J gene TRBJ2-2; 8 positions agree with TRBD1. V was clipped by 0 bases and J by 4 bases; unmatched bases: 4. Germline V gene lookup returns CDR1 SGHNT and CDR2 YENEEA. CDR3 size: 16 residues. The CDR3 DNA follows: TGTGCCAGCAGCTTAGAGGTGACAGGGGTCACCGGGGAGCTGTTTTTT. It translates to CASSLEVTGVTGELFF.

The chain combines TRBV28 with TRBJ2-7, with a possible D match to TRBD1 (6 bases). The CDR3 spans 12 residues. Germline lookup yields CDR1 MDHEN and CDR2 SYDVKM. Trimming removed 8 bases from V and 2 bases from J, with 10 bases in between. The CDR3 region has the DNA TGTGCCAGCTGCACAGGGCCCTACGAGCAGTACTTC. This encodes CASCTGPYEQYF.

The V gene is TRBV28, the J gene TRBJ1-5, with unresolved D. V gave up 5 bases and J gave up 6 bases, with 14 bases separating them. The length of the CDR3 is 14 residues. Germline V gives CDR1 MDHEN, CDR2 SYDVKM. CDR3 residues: CASSPREGTQPQHF. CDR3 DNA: TGTGCCAGCAGTCCCCGGGAGGGAACTCAGCCCCAGCATTTT.

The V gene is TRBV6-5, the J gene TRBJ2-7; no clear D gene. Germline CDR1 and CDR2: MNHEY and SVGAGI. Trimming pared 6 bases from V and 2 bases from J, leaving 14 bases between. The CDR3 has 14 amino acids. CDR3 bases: TGTGCCAGCAGCCTCCGCTATCCCCCCTACGAGCAGTACTTC. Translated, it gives CASSLRYPPYEQYF.

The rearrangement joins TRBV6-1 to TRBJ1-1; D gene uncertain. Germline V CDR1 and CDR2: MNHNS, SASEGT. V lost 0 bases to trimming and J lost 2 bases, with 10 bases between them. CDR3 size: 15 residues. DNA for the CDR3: TGTGCCAGCAGTGAAGCGCAAGGTTTTAACACTGAAGCTTTCTTT. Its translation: CASSEAQGFNTEAFF.

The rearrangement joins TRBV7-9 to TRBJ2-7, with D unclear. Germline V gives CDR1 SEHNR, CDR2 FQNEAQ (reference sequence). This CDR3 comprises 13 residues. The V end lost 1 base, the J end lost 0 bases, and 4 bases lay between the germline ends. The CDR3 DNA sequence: TGTGCCAGCAGCTTAGGACACTCCTACGAGCAGTACTTC. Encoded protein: CASSLGHSYEQYF.

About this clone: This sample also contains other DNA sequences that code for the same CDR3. The CDR3 region is CASSLGRGRETQYF. In nucleotides, the CDR3 is TGTGCCAGCAGTTTGGGCAGGGGGCGGGAGACCCAGTACTTC. This sequence joins TRBV28 and TRBJ2-5; 8 bases line up with TRBD1. Looked up from germline, CDR1 is MDHEN and CDR2 is SYDVKM. CDR3 length equals 14 residues. With V trimmed by 3 bases and J by 5 bases, 5 bases remained unmatched.

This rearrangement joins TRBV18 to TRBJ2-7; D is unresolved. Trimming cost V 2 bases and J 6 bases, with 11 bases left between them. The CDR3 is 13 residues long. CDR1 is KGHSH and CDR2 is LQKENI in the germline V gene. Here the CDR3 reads CASSPGVYSEQYF. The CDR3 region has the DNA TGTGCCAGCTCACCAGGGGTCTACAGCGAGCAGTACTTC.